One sample yielded the 28 T cell receptor beta chains listed below, sequenced in a study of CXCR3-negative and CXCR3-positive naive CD8 T cells. For these TCRs, the target antigens are not known. Study-wide points: CXCR3-positive naive cells carried more hydrophobic TRB CDR3s than CXCR3-negative naive cells did.

The method, 5' RACE with UMI labels, was used to prepare the TRB cDNA libraries. Following a re-call of the 5' RACE reads, TCRdb has one entry per CDR3 protein and lacks DNA. Its table records about 57,000 distinct CDR3 sequences. What was sequenced was naive CXCR3+ CD8+ T cells from blood. As to subset: CD45RO-CCR7+CD27+CD95- naive CD8+ T cells expressing CXCR3 (TNR3+). These receptors were taken from a human donor in good health. Some clones in this sample may be carry-over from other donors' samples.

The chain uses TRBV20-1 and TRBJ2-1; TCRdb's D call, TRBD1, is unchecked because there is no DNA. Germline V lookup: CDR1 DFQATT, CDR2 SNEGSKA (reference sequence). The CDR3 has 13 amino acids. The CDR3 protein is CSADRGQNNEQFF.

The rearrangement uses TRBV6-1 and TRBJ2-1. CDR1 MNHNS and CDR2 SASEGT come from the germline V gene. The CDR3 length is 13 residues. The CDR3 sequence is CASSVQEYNEQFF.

This sequence joins TRBV6-2 or TRBV6-3 and TRBJ1-1; the D call of TRBD1 rests on TCRdb alone, since no DNA is present to check it. The germline V gene has CDR1 MNHEY and CDR2 SVGEGT. CDR3 length equals 20 residues. CDR3 sequence: CASSYSVLEGQGKVNTEAFF.

The chain employs TRBV5-1 and TRBJ2-1. The CDR3 contains 15 residues. Germline lookup yields CDR1 SGHRS and CDR2 YFSETQ. This chain's CDR3 is CASSLVQGIYNEQFF.

V usage is TRBV7-9 and J usage is TRBJ2-1; no DNA is available, so the TRBD2 call from TCRdb remains unchecked. This CDR3 comprises 16 residues. CDR1 is SEHNR, CDR2 FQNEAQ, per germline (reference sequence). CDR3: CASSPGTSASYKEQFF.

The V call is TRBV28, the J call TRBJ1-6; TCRdb's D call of TRBD1 is untestable without DNA. The germline V gene encodes CDR1 MDHEN and CDR2 SYDVKM. The CDR3 spans 13 residues. The CDR3 is CASNRGPNSPLHF.

CDR3 protein: CASSSGPPGHQPQHF. The genes are TRBV7-9 and TRBJ1-5; as DNA is missing, the TRBD1 call by TCRdb cannot be tested. CDR3 size: 15 residues. The germline V gene has CDR1 SEHNR and CDR2 FQNEAQ (reference sequence).

The chain couples TRBV20-1 to TRBJ2-7; TCRdb's D gene call, TRBD1, goes unchecked for lack of DNA. The CDR3 is made up of 14 amino acids. Germline loops: CDR1 DFQATT, CDR2 SNEGSKA (reference sequence). The CDR3 loop reads CSARPFRDPYEQYF.

The chain carries TRBV19 and TRBJ2-7; TCRdb's D call of TRBD1 is untestable without DNA. Germline assignment: CDR1 LNHDA and CDR2 SQIVND (reference sequence). CDR3 length equals 16 residues. CDR3: CASSRGQGALTYEQYF. The entire variable domain, with the rest obtained from reference TRBV19 and TRBJ2-7, is as follows: DGGITQSPKYLFRKEGQNVTLSCEQNLNHDAMYWYRQDPGQGLRLIYYSQIVNDFQKGDIAEGYSVSREKKESFPLTVTSAQKNPTAFYLCASSRGQGALTYEQYFGPGTRLTVT.

V is TRBV12-3 or TRBV12-4 and J is TRBJ1-5. There are 18 residues in the CDR3. The CDR3 loop is CASSFPEEGPGSNQPQHF.

V is TRBV7-9 and J is TRBJ2-5; TCRdb lists TRBD2, though no DNA is available to test this call. Germline V gives CDR1 SEHNR, CDR2 FQNEAQ (reference sequence). CDR3 length: 15 residues. The CDR3 loop reads CASSLELAGGQAQYF.

The V gene is TRBV15, the J gene TRBJ2-5; the D call of TRBD2 rests on TCRdb alone, since no DNA is present to check it. Germline values: CDR1 LNHNV, CDR2 YYDKDF (reference sequence). The CDR3 length is 16 residues. The CDR3 sequence: CATSGDAGTLKGAQYF.

This chain connects TRBV12-3 or TRBV12-4 to TRBJ1-5; TCRdb names TRBD1, which stays unverified in the absence of DNA. CDR3 length equals 13 residues. The CDR3 loop reads CASSGTGDQPQHF.

The chain is built from TRBV7-9 and TRBJ2-7. Germline assignment: CDR1 SEHNR and CDR2 FQNEAQ (reference sequence). The CDR3 sequence is 15 residues long. The CDR3 sequence: CASSSERQGPYEQYF.

CDR3 protein: CASSEYEDGGNSPLHF. The chain combines TRBV25-1 with TRBJ1-6; TCRdb returns TRBD1, unconfirmable since there is no DNA. This CDR3 has 16 residues. CDR1 and CDR2 from the germline V gene are MGHDK and SYGVNS.

The genes are TRBV7-9 and TRBJ1-5; TCRdb indicates TRBD1, and absent DNA this call remains unverified. Germline-derived CDR1 and CDR2 are SEHNR and FQNEAQ (reference sequence). This CDR3 is 13 amino acids long. The CDR3 spells CASSHLGGQPQHF.

J is TRBJ2-7 and V is TRBV13; TCRdb designates TRBD1, a call that cannot be tested without DNA. The CDR3 runs 15 residues. CDR1 is PRHDT, CDR2 FYEKMQ, per germline (reference sequence). The CDR3 reads CASSLWGTGGNEQYF.

The rearrangement joins TRBV5-1 to TRBJ2-6. The germline V gene has CDR1 SGHRS and CDR2 YFSETQ. The CDR3 has 14 amino acids. The CDR3 spells CASRPILGANVLTF. Filled out from reference TRBV5-1 and TRBJ2-6, the complete variable domain reads KAGVTQTPRYLIKTRGQQVTLSCSPISGHRSVSWYQQTPGQGLQFLFEYFSETQRNKGNFPGRFSGRQFSNSRSEMNVSTLELGDSALYLCASRPILGANVLTFGAGSRLTVL.

The chain carries TRBV10-2 and TRBJ2-3; TCRdb's assignment of TRBD1 cannot be checked, as there is no DNA. Looked up from germline, CDR1 is WSHSY and CDR2 is SAAADI. The CDR3 covers 13 residues. The CDR3 here is CASGGDRRDTQYF.

The genes are TRBV7-9 and TRBJ2-7. Germline V CDR1 and CDR2: SEHNR, FQNEAQ (reference sequence). This CDR3 is 11 amino acids long. CDR3 protein: CASSPKYEQYF. The whole variable domain, filled in from reference TRBV7-9 and TRBJ2-7, reads DTGVSQNPRHKITKRGQNVTFRCDPISEHNRLYWYRQTLGQGPEFLTYFQNEAQLEKSRLLSDRFSAERPKGSFSTLEIQRTEQGDSAMYLCASSPKYEQYFGPGTRLTVT.

The chain recombines TRBV20-1 with TRBJ2-1; TCRdb's D gene call, TRBD1, goes unchecked for lack of DNA. Germline V lookup: CDR1 DFQATT, CDR2 SNEGSKA (reference sequence). CDR3 size: 17 residues. The CDR3 sequence: CSARWDRGVNWYNEQFF.

The chain combines TRBV11-3 with TRBJ1-1; TCRdb returns TRBD1, unconfirmable since there is no DNA. The CDR3 extends over 15 amino acids. Germline CDR1 and CDR2: SGHNT and YENEEA. CDR3 sequence reads: CASSPPGAGWAEAFF.

The chain recombines TRBV7-2 with TRBJ1-1; no DNA is available, so the TRBD1 call from TCRdb remains unchecked. This CDR3 has 13 amino acids. Germline values: CDR1 SGHTA, CDR2 FQGNSA. The CDR3 region is CATSQGAGTEAFF.

The rearrangement uses TRBV19 and TRBJ2-1; the TCRdb call, TRBD1, lacks DNA for checking. CDR3 length equals 16 residues. Germline V gene sequence: CDR1 LNHDA, CDR2 SQIVND (reference sequence). CDR3: CASSMFAGVWNNEQFF.

The CDR3 sequence: CASSQVSVFSEQYF. J is TRBJ2-7 and V is TRBV3-1; TCRdb indicates TRBD1, and absent DNA this call remains unverified. The CDR3 totals 14 residues. The germline V gene encodes CDR1 LGHDT and CDR2 YNNKEL (reference sequence).

The genes are TRBV12-3 or TRBV12-4 and TRBJ1-1; absent DNA, TCRdb's TRBD1 call cannot be checked. The CDR3 has 14 residues. The CDR3 here is CASSSRGLNTEAFF.

The gene calls are TRBV20-1 and TRBJ1-4; TCRdb picks TRBD1, but there is no DNA to check that call. The germline V gene has CDR1 DFQATT and CDR2 SNEGSKA (reference sequence). This CDR3 comprises 13 residues. The CDR3 reads CSAQTGVNEKLFF.

The CDR3 region is CASSPGTPTEAFF. The genes are TRBV9 and TRBJ1-1; no DNA is available, so the TRBD1 call from TCRdb remains unchecked. This CDR3 contains 13 residues. Looked up from germline, CDR1 is SGDLS and CDR2 is YYNGEE.